Listed below are T cell receptor beta chains from one sample, sequenced in a study of Graves' ophthalmopathy and Graves' hyperthyroidism. One entry per CDR3 protein results from TCRdb running MiXCR on the multiplex PCR reads. Of 600,000 to 950,000 distinct CDR3 sequences in the sample, 35% to 50% were seen once. The sequencing sample was made of peripheral blood. These receptors were taken from an adult man with Graves' ophthalmopathy. The CDR3 runs from the conserved cysteine through the conserved F or W. The D gene is left open where the match is weak. A row's size may be missing; if present it is once, few, many or a size class.

J gene: TRBJ1-1
V gene: TRBV10-3
clone size: many
D gene: .
CDR3 DNA: TGTGCCATCAGTGGAACACAGGGTGGTAGAACTGAAGCTTTCTTT
CDR3 protein: CAISGTQGGRTEAFF

J gene: TRBJ1-4
V gene: TRBV2
clone size: .
D gene: .
CDR3 DNA: TGTGCCAGCCGAGGGGACGAGGAAGAAAAACTGTTTTTT
CDR3 protein: CASRGDEEEKLFF

J gene: TRBJ1-1
V gene: TRBV29-1
clone size: .
D gene: TRBD1
CDR3 DNA: TGCAGCGTTGCACAGGGGGCTGAGCAGTTTGGGACAGGGTGGAGTGAAGCTTTCTTT
CDR3 protein: CSVAQGAEQFGTGWSEAFF

J gene: TRBJ2-5
V gene: TRBV7-9
clone size: few
D gene: .
CDR3 DNA: TGTGCCAGCAAACCCCAAAACCAAGAGACCCAGTACTTC
CDR3 protein: CASKPQNQETQYF

J gene: TRBJ1-4
V gene: TRBV7-6
clone size: .
D gene: .
CDR3 DNA: TGTGCCAGCAGCTTAGCGATGGGGTTGAATGAAAAACTGTTTTTT
CDR3 protein: CASSLAMGLNEKLFF

J gene: TRBJ2-7
V gene: TRBV2
clone size: .
D gene: .
CDR3 DNA: TGTGCCAGCAGCAGAGAGACAGGTCCTTCCTACGAGCAGTACTTC
CDR3 protein: CASSRETGPSYEQYF

J gene: TRBJ2-7
V gene: TRBV29-1
clone size: many
D gene: TRBD1
CDR3 DNA: TGCAGCGTCGCGGACAGGGGGAAATCCTACGAGCAGTACTTC
CDR3 protein: CSVADRGKSYEQYF

J gene: TRBJ2-7
V gene: TRBV6-6
clone size: few
D gene: .
CDR3 DNA: TGTGCCAGCAGGAACACCGGGACATCGTCCTACGAGCAGTACTTC
CDR3 protein: CASRNTGTSSYEQYF

J gene: TRBJ2-2
V gene: TRBV7-6
clone size: few
D gene: .
CDR3 DNA: TGTGCCAGCAGCTCTTCAGGGTTCACCGGGGAGCTGTTTTTT
CDR3 protein: CASSSSGFTGELFF

J gene: TRBJ1-1
V gene: TRBV2
clone size: .
D gene: .
CDR3 DNA: TGTGCCAGCGCGAAGGACGGAAACTCTGAAGCTTTCTTT
CDR3 protein: CASAKDGNSEAFF

J gene: TRBJ2-5
V gene: TRBV20-1
clone size: many
D gene: .
CDR3 DNA: TGCAGTGCTAGAGAAGGAGGTCCAGAGACCCAGTACTTC
CDR3 protein: CSAREGGPETQYF

J gene: TRBJ2-5
V gene: TRBV20-1
clone size: few
D gene: TRBD2
CDR3 DNA: TGCAGTGCTAAGCGGGGGACAACGTACCAAGAGACCCAGTACTTC
CDR3 protein: CSAKRGTTYQETQYF

J gene: TRBJ2-5
V gene: TRBV25-1
clone size: .
D gene: .
CDR3 DNA: TGTGCCAGCAGTGAGGTGGGCGCAGAGACCCAGTACTTC
CDR3 protein: CASSEVGAETQYF

J gene: TRBJ2-3
V gene: TRBV10-3
clone size: .
D gene: TRBD2
CDR3 DNA: TGTGCCATCAGTGGTAGCGGGCAGAACACAGATACGCAGTATTTT
CDR3 protein: CAISGSGQNTDTQYF

J gene: TRBJ2-2
V gene: TRBV19
clone size: .
D gene: .
CDR3 DNA: TGTGCCAGTGGTATAGGGGAGAACACCGGGGAGCTGTTTTTT
CDR3 protein: CASGIGENTGELFF

J gene: TRBJ2-7
V gene: TRBV29-1
clone size: .
D gene: TRBD1
CDR3 DNA: TGCAGCGCCACCGACACAGGGGTCTATGCGGATAACTACGAACAGTGCTTC
CDR3 protein: CSATDTGVYADNYEQCF

J gene: TRBJ2-7
V gene: TRBV11-3
clone size: .
D gene: .
CDR3 DNA: TGTGCCAGCAGCTTAGATCCTAGCCTCGAGCAGTACTTC
CDR3 protein: CASSLDPSLEQYF